The entry below describes one T cell receptor (beta chain). The sample comes from a study of cytomegalovirus exposure and HLA in healthy donors. With 60 Vbeta and 13 Jbeta primers, the PCR was carried out. Sequenced by immunoSEQ multiplex PCR; TCRdb stores in-frame clones only, minus some. The sample contains hundreds of thousands of clones, roughly 83% of which appear only once. This CDR3 has 11 residues. CDR1 and CDR2 from the germline V gene are LNHDA and SQIVND (reference sequence). Trimming took 6 bases from V and 3 from J, leaving 4 bases between them. Sequenced material: PBMCs. This chain uses TRBV19 with TRBJ2-3, with D unclear. This clonotype originated in a boy aged 2-15 years in good health and CMV-seronegative. This CDR3 is CASSQTDTQYF. The CDR3 DNA sequence: TGTGCCAGTAGCCAGACAGATACGCAGTATTTT.